Listed below are T cell receptor beta chains from one sample, sequenced in a study of cytomegalovirus exposure and HLA in healthy donors. Libraries were prepared by immunoSEQ multiplex PCR; TCRdb keeps only in-frame clonotypes and omits some of them. Among about 160,000 clones listed, approximately 84% were seen once. Sequencing was done on a sample of PBMCs. Receptors were obtained from a man younger than 35 in good health and CMV-seropositive. CDR3s include the opening cysteine and the closing phenylalanine or tryptophan. D genes are given only for firm matches. Size is omitted from some rows. Given values are once, few, many or a class for expanded clones.

NA,NA,TRBJ2-7,15,TRBV9,TGTGCCAGCAGCCCCCGTGCGGGGAGCTCCTACGAGCAGTACTTC,CASSPRAGSSYEQYF
TRBD2,NA,TRBJ2-7,14,TRBV11-2,TGTGCCAGCAGCTCGGGCGGGGGGGCTTACGAGCAGTACTTC,CASSSGGGAYEQYF
NA,NA,TRBJ1-1,18,TRBV21-1,TGTGCCAGCAGCCCCCGGGACAGGGGGCTGGAAATGGGGACTGAAGCTTTCTTT,CASSPRDRGLEMGTEAFF
NA,NA,TRBJ1-2,14,TRBV27,TGTGCCAGCAGTCAGACAGGTATCAACTATGGCTACACCTTC,CASSQTGINYGYTF
NA,NA,TRBJ2-7,12,TRBV6-4,TGTGCCAGCAGGGGCGTCAGGCACGAGCAGTACTTC,CASRGVRHEQYF
TRBD1,NA,TRBJ1-1,13,TRBV6-5,TGTGCCAGCAGTTGGGGACAGGGCACTGAAGCTTTCTTT,CASSWGQGTEAFF
NA,NA,TRBJ1-4,15,TRBV9,TGTGCCAGCAGCGCCAATGGAGGAACTAATGAAAAACTGTTTTTT,CASSANGGTNEKLFF
TRBD2,NA,TRBJ2-1,12,TRBV7-2,TGTGCCAGCAGCTGGCGGGGGGATTTCCGGTTCTTC,CASSWRGDFRFF
TRBD2,NA,TRBJ2-1,16,TRBV11-3,TGTGCCAGCAGCAGGAGCGGGGGCCAAGGGTACAATGAGCAGTTCTTC,CASSRSGGQGYNEQFF
TRBD2,NA,TRBJ2-1,16,TRBV7-2,TGTGCCAGCAGCCTCTCCGAAGCGGGGGGCGGAAGAGAGCAGTTCTTC,CASSLSEAGGGREQFF
NA,NA,TRBJ2-7,13,TRBV5-4,TGTGCCAGCAGCCGGGAAGGTACCTACGAGCAGTACTTC,CASSREGTYEQYF
NA,NA,TRBJ1-6,13,TRBV10-3,TGTGCCATCAGTGAGTCCGGGAATTCGGGACTCCACTTT,CAISESGNSGLHF
TRBD2,NA,TRBJ2-3,15,TRBV5-1,TGCGCCAGCAGCTTAACGGGGGGGAGAGGGGATACGCAGTATTTT,CASSLTGGRGDTQYF
NA,NA,TRBJ1-2,15,TRBV7-9,TGTGCCAGCAGCATCGGTCTTACACAGAACTATGGCTACACCTTC,CASSIGLTQNYGYTF
TRBD1,NA,TRBJ2-2,17,TRBV7-9,TGTGCCAGCAGCCCCGGACAGGGGGGGCGCGCCACCGGGGAGCTGTTTTTT,CASSPGQGGRATGELFF
NA,NA,TRBJ2-5,12,TRBV29-1,TGCAGCCATGGGGGGTACCAAGAGACCCAGTACTTC,CSHGGYQETQYF
TRBD1,few,TRBJ1-5,13,TRBV19,TGTGCCAGTAGTAAACAGGGGGTTCAGCCCCAGCATTTT,CASSKQGVQPQHF
TRBD1,NA,TRBJ1-4,14,TRBV6-5,TGTGCCAGCAGTTACCCAGACAGGGACGGAAAACTGTTTTTT,CASSYPDRDGKLFF
NA,NA,TRBJ2-3,16,TRBV4-3,TGCGCCAGCAGCCAAGATCTGGCTCTTAGCACAGATACGCAGTATTTT,CASSQDLALSTDTQYF
NA,NA,TRBJ2-5,15,TRBV27,TGCGCCAGCAGTCTCATTTCAGGAAGACAAGAGACCCAGTACTTC,CASSLISGRQETQYF
TRBD1,NA,TRBJ1-1,16,TRBV5-1,TGCGCCAGCAGCCCGGGACAGGGGGTTCTCCGGACTGAAGCTTTCTTT,CASSPGQGVLRTEAFF
NA,NA,TRBJ1-1,12,TRBV6-5,TGTGCCAGCAGGAACGAGCGGGGAAAAGCTTTCTTT,CASRNERGKAFF
NA,NA,TRBJ2-5,15,TRBV6-1,TGTGCCAGCAGTGGCCTTTGGGGGCCCCAAGAGACCCAGTACTTC,CASSGLWGPQETQYF
TRBD1,few,TRBJ1-2,15,TRBV6-6,TGTGCCAGCACTCCGGGACAGGGAGTTCGTAATGGCTACACCTTC,CASTPGQGVRNGYTF
NA,NA,TRBJ2-7,13,TRBV7-2,TGTGCCAGCAGCTCGGACAGTACCTACGAGCAGTACTTC,CASSSDSTYEQYF
NA,NA,TRBJ2-5,15,TRBV5-1,TGCGCCAGCAGCTTGGCTCTGGGTGCGGGAGAGACCCAGTACTTC,CASSLALGAGETQYF
NA,NA,TRBJ1-2,12,TRBV6-5,TGTGCCAGCAGCCGGACGGGGGGGGGCTACACCTTC,CASSRTGGGYTF
TRBD2,NA,TRBJ2-7,18,TRBV4-3,TGCGCCAGCAGCCAAGATCTACTAGGACTAGCGGGGACGGGCGAGCAGTACTTC,CASSQDLLGLAGTGEQYF
NA,NA,TRBJ1-2,13,TRBV30,TGTGCCTGGTCCTCTACAGGGACGGGCGGCTACACCTTC,CAWSSTGTGGYTF
TRBD1,NA,TRBJ2-7,15,TRBV2,TGTGCCAGCAGTGAACTCGAGGGGGCACCCCTCGAGCAGTACTTC,CASSELEGAPLEQYF
TRBD1,NA,TRBJ1-2,16,TRBV14,TGTGCCAGCAGCCATCGACGCCCGAGACAGGGGAAAGGCTACACCTTC,CASSHRRPRQGKGYTF
NA,NA,TRBJ1-1,11,TRBV6-5,TGTGCCAGCAGTTACCGCACTGAAGCTTTCTTT,CASSYRTEAFF
TRBD1,NA,TRBJ1-2,14,TRBV13,TGTGCCAGCAGCCTGGGACAGTCTAACTATGGCTACACCTTC,CASSLGQSNYGYTF
NA,once,TRBJ1-1,15,TRBV2,TGTGCCAGCAAGCGTTTGTCTACGCCGAACACTGAAGCTTTCTTT,CASKRLSTPNTEAFF
NA,NA,TRBJ1-1,14,TRBV30,TGTGCCTGGAGTCTTACAGGGACGAACACTGAAGCTTTCTTT,CAWSLTGTNTEAFF
NA,NA,TRBJ2-3,16,TRBV6-5,TGTGCCAGCAGTTACAGGTCTCCGGGCCGGGGAGATACGCAGTATTTT,CASSYRSPGRGDTQYF
TRBD2,once,TRBJ2-3,19,TRBV9,TGTGCCAGCAGCGTAGGTGTACGTCTAGCGGGGGAGAGCACAGATACGCAGTATTTT,CASSVGVRLAGESTDTQYF